This TCR beta chain stems from a study of Graves' ophthalmopathy and Graves' hyperthyroidism. RNA transcripts provided the template for amplifying TCR beta CDR3 regions. The first-round RT-PCR employed HTBI primers together with the Qiagen OneStep RT-PCR kit. A multiplex PCR was then performed as the second round. TCRdb recomputed calls from the multiplex PCR reads with MiXCR, one row per CDR3 protein. The sample has more than 1,000,000 distinct CDR3 sequences; about two fifths are singletons. Uncontrolled infections, pregnancy, lactation or other autoimmune diseases led to patient exclusion. In the case of this clonotype: Its matching antigen is unknown.

Study-level results: Most thyroid-expanded clonotypes exceeding 0.001 frequency were also found in blood.

V lost 4 bases and J 1 base, leaving 10 bases between the germline ends. This CDR3 has 14 residues. Sample: peripheral blood or thyroid tissue (not recorded which). This rearrangement joins TRBV12-3 or TRBV12-4 to TRBJ1-1, with D possibly being TRBD1 (5 bases). This TCR was recovered from an adult man with Graves' hyperthyroidism. CDR3 sequence reads: CASSSLGANTEAFF. CDR3 in DNA: TGTGCCAGCAGTTCCCTAGGGGCGAACACTGAAGCTTTCTTT.